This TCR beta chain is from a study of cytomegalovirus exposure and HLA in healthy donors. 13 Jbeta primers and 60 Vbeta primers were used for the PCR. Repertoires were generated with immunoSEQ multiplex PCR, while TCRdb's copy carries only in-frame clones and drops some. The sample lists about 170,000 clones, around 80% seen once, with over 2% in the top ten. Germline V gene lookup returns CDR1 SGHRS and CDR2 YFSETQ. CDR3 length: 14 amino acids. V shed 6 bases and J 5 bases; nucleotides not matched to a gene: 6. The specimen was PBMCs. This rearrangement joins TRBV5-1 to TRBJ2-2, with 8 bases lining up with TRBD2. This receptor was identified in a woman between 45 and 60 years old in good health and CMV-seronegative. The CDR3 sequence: CASKSGGLTGELFF. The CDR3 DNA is TGCGCCAGCAAATCGGGGGGGCTTACCGGGGAGCTGTTTTTT.